Below, 7 T cell receptor beta chains from the same sample are listed, as sequenced in a study of blood T cell repertoires in COVID-19. TCRdb keeps only in-frame clones here, not all; method: immunoSEQ multiplex PCR. This sample has some 140,000 clones, with more than 70% found just once. Sequenced input: PBMCs or T cells enriched from blood (not recorded which). These TCRs come from a man between 35 and 55 years old with acute COVID-19.

V usage is TRBV6-5 and J usage is TRBJ1-1; TRBD1 might be the D (6 bases). V was cut by 6 bases and J by 0 bases, with 11 bases left in between. The CDR3 runs 14 residues. Germline V gives CDR1 MNHEY, CDR2 SVGAGI. CDR3 amino acids: CASRKQGMNTEAFF. CDR3 nucleotides: TGTGCCAGCAGGAAACAGGGCATGAACACTGAAGCTTTCTTT.

V is TRBV14 and J is TRBJ1-1; TRBD1 is a possible D gene (6 bases). The CDR3 contains 13 residues. CDR1 is SGHDN and CDR2 is FVKESK in the germline V gene. V was shortened by 4 bases and J by 11 bases, with 17 bases between the two germline ends. CDR3 coding DNA: TGTGCCAGCAGCCTTATCCCAGGGGAATACGCTTTCTTT. Translating gives CASSLIPGEYAFF.

The rearrangement uses TRBV28 and TRBJ2-2, with TRBD2 as a possible D gene (7 bases). The V and J ends lost 8 bases and 6 bases respectively, with 13 bases between them. In germline, CDR1 is MDHEN, CDR2 SYDVKM. The length of the CDR3 is 13 residues. CDR3 DNA sequence: TGTGCCAGCGGTGGGGGGGCAGCCGGGGAGCTGTTTTTT. Residues: CASGGGAAGELFF.

In DNA, the CDR3 is TGTGCCAGCAGTTCCCAGGGTACGGGAGGAGGGTACAATGAGCAGTTCTTC. Protein product: CASSSQGTGGGYNEQFF. This chain joins TRBV28 and TRBJ2-1; 7 bases line up with TRBD2. V dropped 4 bases and J dropped 4; count of bases not matched to a gene: 13. The CDR3 has 17 amino acids. CDR1 is MDHEN, CDR2 SYDVKM, per germline.

The chain carries TRBV19 and TRBJ1-5; the D gene is possibly TRBD1 (6 bases). The CDR3 runs to 13 residues. V was shortened by 5 bases and J by 5 bases, with 10 bases between the two germline ends. CDR1 is LNHDA, CDR2 SQIVND, per germline (reference sequence). CDR3 nucleotides: TGTGCCAGTAGTTCCAGGACAGATCAGCCCCAGCATTTT. This codes for CASSSRTDQPQHF.

The chain links TRBV13 to TRBJ2-5; TRBD1 aligns across 7 bases. There are 15 residues in the CDR3. CDR1 is PRHDT and CDR2 is FYEKMQ in the germline V gene (reference sequence). V shed 2 bases and J 2 bases; nucleotides not matched to a gene: 5. The CDR3 region has the DNA TGTGCCAGCAGCTTAACACAGGGGCCGCAAGAGACCCAGTACTTC. Encoded protein: CASSLTQGPQETQYF.

The rearrangement links TRBV7-9 to TRBJ1-1; 9 nucleotides align to TRBD1. V was pared by 6 bases and J by 6 bases, with 8 bases of the junction left unmatched. The CDR3 length is 14 residues. CDR1 and CDR2 (germline): SEHNR, FQNEAQ (reference sequence). CDR3 sequence reads: CASRSGTGTPEAFF. For the CDR3, the DNA is TGTGCCAGCAGGTCCGGGACAGGGACCCCTGAAGCTTTCTTT.